This T cell receptor beta chain was recovered during a study of shared clonotypes between healthy human individuals. This table comes from immunoSEQ multiplex PCR, and its TCRdb copy is limited to in-frame clones, with some not included. Of 2 million to 2.5 million clones detected, around 96% appear once; the ten largest clones hold about 1.1%. Terminally differentiated effector memory CD45RA+ cells were excluded from the naive CD8 cells, which were CD45RO-negative and positively selected for CCR7. This sequence was found in a young man in good health. Input material: naive CD8+ T cells sorted from blood.

The CDR3 reads CASSPGILTYEQYF. DNA of the CDR3: TGTGCCAGCAGCCCCGGGATTCTAACCTACGAGCAGTACTTC. The chain employs TRBV27 and TRBJ2-7, with D tentatively TRBD2 (5 bases). Germline V gives CDR1 MNHEY, CDR2 SMNVEV (reference sequence). The V gene lost 6 bases and the J gene lost 2 bases, with 14 bases spanning the gap. The length of the CDR3 is 14 residues.